The 26 T cell receptor beta chains given below trace back to one sample, sequenced in a study of CD8 T cells in Susac syndrome. A quantity of about 0.45 to 1 ug RNA underwent reverse transcription using random hexamers. TCRdb re-analysed the immunoSEQ multiplex PCR reads in MiXCR, keeping a single row per CDR3 protein. This table has about 400,000 distinct CDR3 sequences, roughly 85% appearing once. Sequencing was carried out using CD8+ T cells from PBMCs. The receptors here all came from a human donor with multiple sclerosis.

This clonotype has a single count. The rearrangement uses TRBV4-1 and TRBJ2-7, with 8 bases matching TRBD2. This CDR3 is 16 amino acids long. After removal of 1 base from V and 7 bases from J, the junction contained 12 bases not matched to a gene. The germline V gene encodes CDR1 MGHRA and CDR2 YSYEKL. CDR3 protein: CASSQGGGSSKIEQYF. CDR3 nucleotides: TGCGCCAGCAGCCAAGGCGGGGGGTCCTCTAAGATTGAGCAGTACTTC.

V and J are TRBV5-6 and TRBJ2-1, with a tentative D call TRBD2 (5 bases). V shed 6 bases and J shed 0 bases, with 16 bases lying between them. There are 16 residues in the CDR3. Germline V gives CDR1 SGHDT, CDR2 YYEEEE. The CDR3, as DNA: TGTGCCAGCAACCAAATGACGGGGATCTCCTACAATGAGCAGTTCTTC. Amino acids: CASNQMTGISYNEQFF.

The chain uses TRBV2 and TRBJ2-7, with 13 bases that match TRBD2. Per germline, CDR1 SNHLY and CDR2 FYNNEI. This CDR3 comprises 13 residues. The junction had 4 bases not matched to a gene; V was cut back by 9 bases and J by 5 bases. The CDR3 protein is CASGTSGTDEQYF. CDR3 DNA: TGTGCCAGTGGGACTAGCGGGACCGACGAGCAGTACTTC.

The rearrangement links TRBV27 to TRBJ2-7; D is uncertain. The V end was cut by 5 bases, the J end by 2 bases, with 13 bases between. The CDR3 runs 14 residues. Per germline, CDR1 MNHEY and CDR2 SMNVEV (reference sequence). The CDR3 sequence: CASSHNPTTYEQYF. CDR3 sequence (DNA): TGTGCCAGCAGTCACAACCCCACGACCTACGAGCAGTACTTC.

The gene calls are TRBV29-1 and TRBJ1-2, with a tentative D call TRBD1 (5 bases). Trimming removed 8 bases from V and 5 bases from J, with 15 bases in between. The CDR3 is 12 residues long. Germline V gene sequence: CDR1 SQVTM, CDR2 ANQGSEA. For the CDR3, the DNA is TGCAGCCTAAATGAGGGACTTTATGGCTACACCTTC. Protein product: CSLNEGLYGYTF.

The gene calls are TRBV5-5 and TRBJ2-1, with D unresolved. Germline V lookup: CDR1 SGHKS, CDR2 YYEKEE (reference sequence). CDR3 length: 14 amino acids. V was trimmed by 3 bases and J by 4 bases, leaving 11 bases between them. The CDR3 region has the DNA TGTGCCAGCAGCTCGGCTGTCCGGTACAATGAGCAGTTCTTC. Its translation: CASSSAVRYNEQFF.

The V and J genes are TRBV7-8 and TRBJ1-1; no firm D call. The CDR3 has 13 residues. The V and J ends lost 5 bases and 6 bases respectively, with 13 bases between them. Germline assignment: CDR1 SGHVS and CDR2 FQNEAQ. The CDR3 DNA follows: TGTGCCAGCAGCCTTTCCATGCAGCCTGAAGCTTTCTTT. Translated: CASSLSMQPEAFF. Full variable domain (remainder filled in from reference TRBV7-8 and TRBJ1-1): GAGVSQSPRYKVAKRGQDVALRCDPISGHVSLFWYQQALGQGPEFLTYFQNEAQLDKSGLPSDRFFAERPEGSVSTLKIQRTQQEDSAVYLCASSLSMQPEAFFGQGTRLTVV.

The rearrangement uses TRBV4-1 and TRBJ1-2; no clear D gene. Germline assignment: CDR1 MGHRA and CDR2 YSYEKL. The CDR3 sequence is 13 residues long. V dropped 4 bases and J dropped 0 bases, with 6 bases sitting between them. CDR3 amino acids: CASSRIANYGYTF. The CDR3 DNA sequence: TGCGCCAGCAGCCGCATAGCTAACTATGGCTACACCTTC.

This clonotype was seen just once. The V call is TRBV14, the J call TRBJ2-2; a possible D gene is TRBD2 (6 bases). Trimming pared 4 bases from V and 6 bases from J, leaving 21 bases between. The V gene's germline CDR1 is SGHDN and CDR2 FVKESK. CDR3 length equals 17 residues. The CDR3 bases are TGTGCCAGCAGCCCGCATTTTGGACTAATGGGCCCCGGGGAGCTGTTTTTT. Translation gives CASSPHFGLMGPGELFF.

The rearrangement links TRBV13 to TRBJ1-2; 7 nucleotides match TRBD1. Germline V gene data show CDR1 as PRHDT and CDR2 as FYEKMQ (reference sequence). This CDR3 comprises 15 residues. The J segment lost 3 bases and the V segment lost 6 bases, leaving 10 bases of the junction unmatched. For the CDR3, the DNA is TGTGCCAGCAGTCCTGTTGTAACAGGGGACTATGGCTACACCTTC. Its translation: CASSPVVTGDYGYTF.

The rearrangement uses TRBV27 and TRBJ1-3, with 7 bases that match TRBD1. The V and J ends lost 8 bases and 2 bases, in that order; junction bases with no gene match: 18. Per germline, CDR1 MNHEY and CDR2 SMNVEV (reference sequence). This CDR3 has 18 amino acids. As DNA, the CDR3 is TGTGCCAGCGCTTCATCCCTTCGGACAGGATCTACTGGAAACACCATATATTTT. Its translation is CASASSLRTGSTGNTIYF.

The rearrangement links TRBV6-5 to TRBJ2-7; 7 bases map to TRBD1. The CDR3 is 14 residues long. CDR1 is MNHEY, CDR2 SVGAGI, per germline. V lost 8 bases, J lost 6 bases, and 13 bases stayed unmatched. In DNA, the CDR3 is TGTGCCAGCGGACAAAAGACAGGGTACTCCGAGCAGTACTTC. Translating gives CASGQKTGYSEQYF.

V and J are TRBV6-1 and TRBJ2-1, with 14 nucleotides matching TRBD2. CDR3 length: 14 residues. Trimming took 4 bases from V and 8 from J; bases not matched to a gene: 1. Looked up from germline, CDR1 is MNHNS and CDR2 is SASEGT. CDR3 sequence (DNA): TGTGCCAGCAGTGGACTAGCGGGGGGGCATGAGCAGTTCTTC. It is translated as CASSGLAGGHEQFF.

A single count supports this clonotype. CDR3 DNA: TGCAGTGCTAGAACCCACTATGACCAGCTAGAAAGGGGTGAGCAGTTCTTC. Translated, it gives CSARTHYDQLERGEQFF. The V and J genes are TRBV20-1 and TRBJ2-1, with a tentative D call TRBD1 (5 bases). Germline V gene lookup returns CDR1 DFQATT and CDR2 SNEGSKA (reference sequence). V lost 2 bases and J 9 bases, leaving 26 bases between the germline ends. CDR3 length: 17 amino acids.

The chain combines TRBV20-1 with TRBJ2-1; 7 bases align to TRBD1. The CDR3 spans 15 residues. Germline assignment: CDR1 DFQATT and CDR2 SNEGSKA (reference sequence). V was pared by 3 bases and J by 7 bases, with 12 bases of the junction left unmatched. The CDR3 bases are TGCAGTGCTAGCGAACTCACAGGGGCGTGGAATGAGCAGTTCTTC. It encodes CSASELTGAWNEQFF.

This chain connects TRBV27 to TRBJ2-7; unclear D gene. Trimming took off 8 bases at V and 3 bases at J, with 8 bases between the two ends. The CDR3 totals 11 residues. Germline V gene lookup returns CDR1 MNHEY and CDR2 SMNVEV (reference sequence). This CDR3 is CASRSGYEQYF. As DNA, the CDR3 is TGTGCCAGCCGATCGGGCTACGAGCAGTACTTC.

This rearrangement joins TRBV19 to TRBJ1-1; 7 bases are shared with TRBD1. Trimming at V came to 3 bases and at J to 10 bases, leaving 11 bases not matched to a gene. The CDR3 sequence is 14 residues long. From germline, CDR1 is LNHDA and CDR2 SQIVND (reference sequence). CDR3 sequence: CASSMGTVYFGAFF. In nucleotides, the CDR3 is TGTGCCAGTAGTATGGGGACAGTTTACTTCGGAGCTTTCTTT.

The genes are TRBV2 and TRBJ1-2; weak D call: TRBD1 (6 bases). Germline V gene lookup returns CDR1 SNHLY and CDR2 FYNNEI. The CDR3 consists of 15 residues. Trimming took off 7 bases at V and 5 bases at J, with 20 bases between the two ends. The CDR3 loop reads CASILIGGEDYGYTF. The CDR3 nucleotides read TGTGCCAGCATTCTTATCGGGGGCGAGGATTATGGCTACACCTTC.

This chain links TRBV20-1 with TRBJ2-7, with 14 bases fitting TRBD2. The V segment lost 3 bases and the J segment 3 bases; nucleotides outside the gene matches: 7. This CDR3 is built from 16 residues. In germline, CDR1 is DFQATT, CDR2 SNEGSKA (reference sequence). Here the CDR3 DNA reads TGCAGTGCTAGCTCCCACGGGACTAGCGGGGGCTACGAGCAGTACTTC. This codes for CSASSHGTSGGYEQYF.

The chain employs TRBV4-1 and TRBJ2-3; 10 positions agree with TRBD2. Germline values: CDR1 MGHRA, CDR2 YSYEKL. The CDR3 runs 18 residues. V gave up 0 bases and J gave up 2 bases; unmatched junction bases: 8. The CDR3 region is CASSQDGSGGVFTDTQYF. CDR3 nucleotides: TGCGCCAGCAGCCAAGATGGAAGCGGGGGGGTCTTCACAGATACGCAGTATTTT.

This rearrangement joins TRBV28 to TRBJ2-1, with 9 bases aligning to TRBD1. This CDR3 has 14 amino acids. Looked up from germline, CDR1 is MDHEN and CDR2 is SYDVKM. V dropped 6 bases and J dropped 6; count of bases not matched to a gene: 6. CDR3 DNA sequence: TGTGCCAGCAGCGGGACAGGGCTTGGCAATGAGCAGTTCTTC. Translated: CASSGTGLGNEQFF.

This clonotype was observed a few times. The chain couples TRBV6-5 to TRBJ1-5; D gene ambiguous. This CDR3 contains 13 residues. CDR1 is MNHEY and CDR2 is SVGAGI in the germline V gene. Trimming pared 5 bases from V and 5 bases from J, leaving 10 bases between. This CDR3 is CASSPGLHQPQHF. The CDR3 bases are TGTGCCAGCAGTCCCGGGCTTCATCAGCCCCAGCATTTT.

The J gene is TRBJ1-4, the V gene TRBV12-5, with 7 bases aligning to TRBD1. Germline CDR1 and CDR2: LGHNT and FRNRAP. The CDR3 sequence is 16 residues long. The J segment lost 4 bases and the V segment lost 4 bases, leaving 9 bases of the junction unmatched. The CDR3 spells CASGYTAGQINEKLFF. CDR3 bases: TGTGCTAGTGGTTACACAGCGGGACAGATTAATGAAAAACTGTTTTTT. Together with reference TRBV12-5 and TRBJ1-4, the CDR3 gives the full variable domain: DARVTQTPRHKVTEMGQEVTMRCQPILGHNTVFWYRQTMMQGLELLAYFRNRAPLDDSGMPKDRFSAEMPDATLATLKIQPSEPRDSAVYFCASGYTAGQINEKLFFGSGTQLSVL.

This clonotype was observed a handful of times. This chain links TRBV30 with TRBJ1-2, with a tentative D call TRBD1 (5 bases). Germline V CDR1 and CDR2: GTSNPN, SVGIG (reference sequence). V was pared by 1 base and J by 5 bases, with 14 bases between. The CDR3 sequence is 14 residues long. CDR3 in DNA: TGTGCCTGGAGTGCAGCAGGGAATCGGTATGGCTACACCTTC. Translating gives CAWSAAGNRYGYTF. Supplemented by reference TRBV30 and TRBJ1-2, the full variable domain reads SQTIHQWPATLVQPVGSPLSLECTVEGTSNPNLYWYRQAAGRGLQLLFYSVGIGQISSEVPQNLSASRPQDRQFILSSKKLLLSDSGFYLCAWSAAGNRYGYTFGSGTRLTVV.

The chain has TRBV29-1 and TRBJ2-5; 10 bases line up with TRBD2. Germline-derived CDR1 and CDR2 are SQVTM and ANQGSEA. The CDR3 has 12 amino acids. The CDR3 DNA reads as TGCAGTGCTCTAGCGGGAGAAGAGACCCAGTACTTC. Its translation: CSALAGEETQYF.

The chain employs TRBV4-1 and TRBJ1-4; unclear D gene. The CDR3 sequence is 15 residues long. The germline CDR1 and CDR2 sequences are MGHRA and YSYEKL. V gave up 0 bases and J gave up 7 bases, with 12 bases separating them. The CDR3 spells CASSQDPWQGEKLFF. CDR3 DNA: TGCGCCAGCAGCCAAGATCCGTGGCAAGGTGAAAAACTGTTTTTT.